This T cell receptor beta chain was captured in a study of OX40 agonist ivuxolimab in advanced cancers. About the investigation overall: Ivuxolimab was a fully human IgG2 agonistic monoclonal antibody targeting the costimulatory receptor OX40 (CD134). Intravenous ivuxolimab was administered to patients every 2 weeks at six dose levels: 0.01, 0.1, 0.3, 1.5, 3 and 10 mg/kg. Of the roughly 54 dose-escalation patients, hepatocellular carcinoma was present in around 19, melanoma in around 15, renal cell carcinoma in 9 and head and neck cancer in 9. The dose-escalation cohort was about 83% male with a mean age of approximately 60 years, ranging from roughly 20 to 80. Prior anti-PD-1, anti-PD-L1 or anti-CTLA-4 therapy was permitted, and approximately 40% of dose-escalation patients had received checkpoint inhibitors. Partial responses were achieved by three dose-escalation patients, of whom one had hepatocellular carcinoma and two had cutaneous melanoma. Peripheral TCRbeta sequencing aimed to test whether ivuxolimab altered TCR sequence diversity and caused clonal T-cell expansion. The monotherapy dose-escalation portion (N ≈ 57 patients) of the phase I ivuxolimab trial is reported in the paper.

Patients with autoimmune disease history or receiving systemic immunosuppression were excluded from the trial. Peripheral blood for TCR sequencing was drawn from every dose cohort at baseline, at cycle 4 day 1 and at cycle 7 day 1. Samples were obtained from an open-label, multicenter, first-in-human phase I dose-escalation trial of ivuxolimab. Adults with locally advanced or metastatic head and neck squamous cell, hepatocellular, melanoma or renal cell carcinoma were enrolled in the trial. Before TCR sequencing, CD4+ T cells and CD8+ T cells from peripheral blood were sorted into separate populations. Details on this clone: There is no known antigen for this receptor. No qualities accompany the bases; no much larger clone lies one base away.

The CDR3 runs 15 residues from the cysteine to the phenylalanine. Here the CDR3 DNA is all that survives: 45 bases in frame from base 1. Trimming removed 4 bases from V and 3 bases from J, leaving 13 bases between the germline ends. CDR1 and CDR2 are drawn from the germline V gene: SGHRS, YFSETQ. On the study overall, not on this receptor specifically: Antigen specificity was not determined for the clonally expanded peripheral T cells. Low levels of normalized T-cell clonal expansion were also seen in some patients who did not respond. At doses of 0.1 to 3.0 mg/kg, clonal expansion of both CD4+ and CD8+ T cells in blood was seen between baseline and week 6. In the 0.1-3.0 mg/kg groups, partial responders had among the lowest normalized peripheral clonal expansion, particularly in CD8+ T cells. After ivuxolimab, more expanded clones were found on average in CD8+ T cells than in CD4+ T cells.

Genomic DNA was isolated from the sorted cells so that the TCRbeta CDR3 region could be sequenced. The immunoSEQ Assay was used to sequence the TCRbeta CDR3 regions. TCRdb took this table from immuneACCESS and kept in-frame rearrangements with V and J called. Such tables lack part of the clones; where checked against another copy, unresolved V genes explain under half of the gap, and the rest is unexplained. The sample includes approximately 60,000 clones, with about nine tenths observed a single time. The ten biggest clones cover 6.9% of the sample. This clonotype was obtained from an adult with an advanced solid tumor such as melanoma, head and neck, liver or kidney cancer. This sample comprised CD4+ or CD8+ T cells sorted from blood, obtained in a trial of the OX40 agonist ivuxolimab. This chain joins TRBV5-1 to TRBJ1-4, with TRBD1 perhaps the D gene, on 6 matching bases. The nucleotide sequence is given as TGCGCCAGCAGCACCCCGGACAGTTCTAATGAAAAACTGTTTTTT. Its protein product is CASSTPDSSNEKLFF.